This is a list of T cell receptor beta chains from one sample in a study of T cell repertoires in ileal Crohn's disease. The method was immunoSEQ multiplex PCR; TCRdb's version includes in-frame clones alone and lacks a portion of them. The sample lists 5,400 or so clones, around 83% occurring once. Sequencing was carried out using ileal tissue. The receptors here all came from an adult with Crohn's disease. CDR3s leave out the opening cysteine and the closing phenylalanine or tryptophan.

v_call	j_call	cdr3_aa
TRBV4-1	TRBJ2-7	ASSQVISGGPEQY
TRBV19	TRBJ1-1	ASSSRRGDTEAF
TRBV11-1	TRBJ2-7	ASSLVPGESYEQY
TRBV25-1	TRBJ1-3	ASSENTGGYGNTIY
TRBV11-2	TRBJ2-7	ASSAWDREGGYEQY
TRBV5-8	TRBJ2-1	ATIRSASSYNEQF
TRBV18	TRBJ2-2	ASSPSSGSNTGELF
TRBV19	TRBJ1-2	ASSLGTGGLYGYT
TRBV29-1	TRBJ1-2	SVEEVRQGNGYT
TRBV14	TRBJ1-2	ASSQGYRGTVANYGYT
TRBV27	TRBJ1-2	ASRGGTTRRYLDGYT
TRBV6-5	TRBJ2-7	ASSYQAASSYEQY
TRBV19	TRBJ2-5	ASSIERRGEETQY
TRBV19	TRBJ2-3	ASSMGQGASTDTQY
TRBV15	TRBJ1-4	ATSRTTATNEKLF
TRBV7-2	TRBJ1-3	ATHPGRSIVGAGNTIY
TRBV27	TRBJ1-1	ASSLNRGATEAF
TRBV7-3	TRBJ2-3	ASSSNWGAGDTQY
TRBV10-3	TRBJ2-3	AITPGWITDTQY
TRBV7-8	TRBJ2-7	ASSLVGGGARSYEQY
TRBV19	TRBJ2-3	ASSPRGGVTDTQY
TRBV5-1	TRBJ1-4	ASSLDGGREKLF
TRBV7-9	TRBJ2-5	ASSSSGTGMKTQY
TRBV9	TRBJ1-3	ASSVAQGNTIY
TRBV28	TRBJ1-1	ASSPSSGAQNTEAF
TRBV28	TRBJ1-2	ASSLSPPNRGHANGYT
TRBV18	TRBJ1-5	ASSPKAPGGNQPQH
TRBV11-2	TRBJ1-1	ASSFEFAEAF
TRBV28	TRBJ1-2	ASTLGGAANYGYT
TRBV16	TRBJ2-7	ASSQSVRGGLNEQY
TRBV18	TRBJ1-1	ASSPAGQGQLEAF
TRBV10-3	TRBJ1-1	AITLRQGSTEAF
TRBV7-9	TRBJ1-4	ASSLGQGAGKLF
TRBV29-1	TRBJ2-2	SARGQQNTGELF
TRBV5-6	TRBJ1-2	ASSLAGGGRGANYGYT
TRBV5-1	TRBJ2-7	ASSLGSTGSYEQY
TRBV2	TRBJ1-5	ASRVHRNQPQH
TRBV29-1	TRBJ2-3	SVGGEGGRTDTQY
TRBV9	TRBJ2-3	ASSVAGGSTDTQY
TRBV19	TRBJ1-2	AGGTGRGYT
TRBV10-3	TRBJ2-2	AIKAETNTGELF
TRBV5-5	TRBJ2-3	ASSLVLSTSTDTQY
TRBV5-1	TRBJ2-6	ASTRQSGANVLT
TRBV15	TRBJ1-6	ATSRDLTTGAVGSPLH
TRBV19	TRBJ2-1	ASSIIASGGYNEQF
TRBV29-1	TRBJ1-2	SVYRTTDGYT
TRBV28	TRBJ2-7	ASRKQGPSSYEQY
TRBV6-6	TRBJ1-5	ASRPDRGPNQPQH
TRBV21-1	TRBJ1-1	ASSKGDHRDTEAF
TRBV11-2	TRBJ2-7	ASSLVKGPYEQY
TRBV5-5	TRBJ1-5	ASRLGTGATQPQH
TRBV19	TRBJ2-7	ASRILLAGVYEQY
TRBV29-1	TRBJ1-3	SVEPSVGSGNTIY
TRBV11-2	TRBJ1-2	ASSLEGLNREKIRSYT
TRBV2	TRBJ1-1	ASSGVYRNTEAF
TRBV11-2	TRBJ1-1	ASSDSRGGIAF
TRBV19	TRBJ1-2	ASSIPGLFKYT
TRBV9	TRBJ1-5	ASGRQGNQPQH
TRBV10-3	TRBJ2-1	AISRGGIELYNEQF
TRBV5-1	TRBJ2-3	ASSVQGAYIDTQY